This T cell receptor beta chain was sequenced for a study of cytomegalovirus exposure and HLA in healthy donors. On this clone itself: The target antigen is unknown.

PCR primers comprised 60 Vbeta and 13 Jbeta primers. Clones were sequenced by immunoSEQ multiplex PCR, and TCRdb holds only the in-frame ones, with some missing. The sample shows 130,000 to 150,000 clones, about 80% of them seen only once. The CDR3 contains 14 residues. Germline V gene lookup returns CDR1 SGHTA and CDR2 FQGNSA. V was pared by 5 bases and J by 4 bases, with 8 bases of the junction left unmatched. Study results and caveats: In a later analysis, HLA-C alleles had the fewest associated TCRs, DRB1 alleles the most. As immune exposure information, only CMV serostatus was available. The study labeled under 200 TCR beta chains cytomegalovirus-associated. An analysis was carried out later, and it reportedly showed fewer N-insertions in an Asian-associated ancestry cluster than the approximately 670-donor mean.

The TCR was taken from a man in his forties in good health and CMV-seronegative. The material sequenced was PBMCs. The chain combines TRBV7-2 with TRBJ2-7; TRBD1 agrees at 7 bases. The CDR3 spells CASSPKGQQYEQYF. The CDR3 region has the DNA TGTGCCAGCAGCCCTAAGGGACAGCAATACGAGCAGTACTTC. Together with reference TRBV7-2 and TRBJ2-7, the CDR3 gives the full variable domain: GAGVSQSPSNKVTEKGKDVELRCDPISGHTALYWYRQSLGQGLEFLIYFQGNSAPDKSGLPSDRFSAERTGGSVSTLTIQRTQQEDSAVYLCASSPKGQQYEQYFGPGTRLTVT.